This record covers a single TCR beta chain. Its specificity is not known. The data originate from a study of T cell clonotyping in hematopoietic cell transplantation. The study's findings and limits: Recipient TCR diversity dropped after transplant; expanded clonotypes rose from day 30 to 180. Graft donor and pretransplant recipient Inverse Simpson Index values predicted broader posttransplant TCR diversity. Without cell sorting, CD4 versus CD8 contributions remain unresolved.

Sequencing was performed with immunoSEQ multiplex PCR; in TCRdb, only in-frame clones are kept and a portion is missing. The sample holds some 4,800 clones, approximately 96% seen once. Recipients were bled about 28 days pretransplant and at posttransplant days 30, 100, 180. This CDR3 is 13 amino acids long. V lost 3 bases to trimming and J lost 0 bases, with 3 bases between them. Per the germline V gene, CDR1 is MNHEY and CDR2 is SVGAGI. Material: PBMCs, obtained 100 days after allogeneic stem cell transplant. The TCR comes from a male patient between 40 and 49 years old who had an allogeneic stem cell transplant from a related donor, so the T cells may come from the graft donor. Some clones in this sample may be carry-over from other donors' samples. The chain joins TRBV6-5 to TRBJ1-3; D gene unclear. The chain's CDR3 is CASSYSSGNTIYF. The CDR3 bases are TGTGCCAGCAGTTATAGCTCTGGAAACACCATATATTTT.